These T cell receptor beta chains were read from a single sample in a study of T cell responses to AZD1222 COVID-19 vaccine. The data were produced by immunoSEQ multiplex PCR, yet TCRdb's version contains in-frame clones alone and is incomplete. Altogether some 250,000 clones are present, approximately 94% being singletons, with the ten largest covering 0.5% to 0.7%. The sequencing used peripheral blood, collected 28 days after the second AZD1222 dose. The receptors were sampled from an adult who received the AZD1222 COVID-19 vaccine. Each CDR3 is given with its conserved first and last residue. D genes are given only for firm matches. Clone size is not always given. Where it is, it says once, few, many or a class for expanded clones.

>TRBV12-3/TRBV12-4|TRBJ1-5|few|NA
TGTGCCACCTCAGTGGATTACTATCAGCCCCAGCATTTT
CATSVDYYQPQHF
>TRBV2|TRBJ1-5|NA|TRBD1
TGTGCCAGCAGCGCGGGACAGTATAATCAGCCCCAGCATTTT
CASSAGQYNQPQHF
>TRBV2|TRBJ1-4|NA|NA
TGTGCCAGCGGCCTAACAGGGAAGGGTGAAAAACTGTTTTTT
CASGLTGKGEKLFF
>TRBV3-1/TRBV3-2|TRBJ1-5|NA|NA
TGTGCCAGCAGCACCGTCCCTGCGAATCAGCCCCAGCATTTT
CASSTVPANQPQHF
>TRBV10-3|TRBJ2-2|NA|NA
TGTGCCATCAGTGGGGGAGTAACAGCCAACACCGGGGAGCTGTTTTTT
CAISGGVTANTGELFF
>TRBV15|TRBJ1-1|NA|TRBD1
TGTGCCACCAGCAGACCCACCGGGACAGGGATAGCTTTCTTT
CATSRPTGTGIAFF
>TRBV5-1|TRBJ1-1|NA|NA
TGCGCCAGCAGCTTGGCCGGGGCCATGAACACTGAAGCTTTCTTT
CASSLAGAMNTEAFF
>TRBV18|TRBJ1-3|few|NA
TGTGCCAGCTCACCGGTATCGGACTCTGGAAACACCATATATTTT
CASSPVSDSGNTIYF
>TRBV7-9|TRBJ2-1|NA|NA
TGTGCCAGCAGCTTCCGGGACTTGTCTTACAATGAGCAGTTCTTC
CASSFRDLSYNEQFF
>TRBV7-3|TRBJ2-5|NA|TRBD2
TGTGCCAGCAGCTCGCGGGGGGCTCGGGAGACCCAGTACTTC
CASSSRGARETQYF
>TRBV11-3|TRBJ2-3|NA|NA
TGTGCCAGCAGCTTAGGTGTAAGGGATACGCAGTATTTT
CASSLGVRDTQYF
>TRBV27|TRBJ1-2|NA|TRBD1
TGTGCCAGCACCGGGACAGGGGGAGACTATGGCTACACCTTC
CASTGTGGDYGYTF
>TRBV18|TRBJ1-1|NA|NA
TGTGCCAGCTCACCTCCGGGGGACACTGAAGCTTTCTTT
CASSPPGDTEAFF
>TRBV2|TRBJ1-1|NA|NA
TGTGCCAGCAGTGCCACCGGGCCGAGGGCTTTCTTT
CASSATGPRAFF
>TRBV5-4|TRBJ2-5|NA|NA
TGTGCCAGCAGCCTACCGCCGGGCCAAGAGACCCAGTACTTC
CASSLPPGQETQYF
>TRBV7-3|TRBJ2-7|NA|NA
TGTGCCAGCAGCTTAAACTCGGCGACCGAGCAGTACTTC
CASSLNSATEQYF
>TRBV27|TRBJ2-1|NA|NA
TGTGCCAGCAGCCAGCAGTTCTTC
CASSQQFF
>TRBV11-1|TRBJ2-3|NA|TRBD2
TGTGCCAGCAGCTCTCCCAAGCGGGGGGGCGATACGCAGTATTTT
CASSSPKRGGDTQYF
>TRBV27|TRBJ2-3|NA|TRBD2
TGTGCCAGCAGTTCACTAGCGGGAAGAACAGATACGCAGTATTTT
CASSSLAGRTDTQYF
>TRBV5-1|TRBJ1-4|NA|NA
TGCGCCAGCAGCTTACCAAGGGGAAGGAGTAATGAAAAACTGTTTTTT
CASSLPRGRSNEKLFF
>TRBV27|TRBJ1-5|once|NA
TGTGCCAGCAGTTTAAAAGGGCTGGGGTCTTATAGCAATCAGCCCCAGCATTTT
CASSLKGLGSYSNQPQHF
>TRBV6-5|TRBJ1-2|NA|TRBD1
TGTGCCAGCAGTTCCCGGGACAGGGAATTCTATGGCTACACCTTC
CASSSRDREFYGYTF
>TRBV27|TRBJ1-2|NA|NA
TGTGCCAGCAGTATGGACGGCGTCTATGGCTACACCTTC
CASSMDGVYGYTF
>TRBV15|TRBJ2-7|NA|TRBD2
TGTGCCACCAGCTCTGGGCTAGCGGGAGTGAGGGAGCAGTACTTC
CATSSGLAGVREQYF
>TRBV28|TRBJ2-7|NA|TRBD2
TGTGCCAGCAGTCGACCCCTGGCGGGAGGGCCTAAGCAGTACTTC
CASSRPLAGGPKQYF
>TRBV18|TRBJ1-1|NA|NA
TGTGCCAGCTCCCTCGGCCTGGGGACTGAAGCTTTCTTT
CASSLGLGTEAFF
>TRBV9|TRBJ2-1|NA|TRBD2
TGTGCCAGCAGCGTCGGGACTAGCGATGCTTACAATGAGCAGTTCTTC
CASSVGTSDAYNEQFF
>TRBV6-6|TRBJ1-5|NA|NA
TGTGCCAGCAGCCCCCATAGGGGCAATCAGCCCCAGCATTTT
CASSPHRGNQPQHF
>TRBV5-6|TRBJ2-7|NA|NA
TGTGCCAGCAGCCCGTGGCACCTACGGTACGAGCAGTACTTC
CASSPWHLRYEQYF
>TRBV11-2|TRBJ2-2|NA|NA
TGTGCCAGCAGCTTCAGCGTTAACACCGGGGAGCTGTTTTTT
CASSFSVNTGELFF
>TRBV5-1|TRBJ2-1|NA|NA
TGCGCCAGCAGTCCCAGGACCTACAATGAGCAGTTCTTC
CASSPRTYNEQFF
>TRBV25-1|TRBJ2-7|NA|TRBD2
TGTGCCAGCAGTGAATACGAGCGGGAGTCTTGGGACGAGCAGTACTTC
CASSEYERESWDEQYF
>TRBV19|TRBJ2-7|NA|NA
TGTGCCAGTAGTATCGACGGCTACGAGCAGTACTTC
CASSIDGYEQYF
>TRBV10-3|TRBJ1-4|NA|NA
TGTGCCATCAGTGAGTCGGGGACACAAAAACTGTTTTTT
CAISESGTQKLFF
>TRBV21-1|TRBJ1-6|once|NA
TGTGCCAGCAGCAAAGACGGGCCCTCTAAGCCTCCCTCACATTCACCCCTCCACTTT
CASSKDGPSKPPSHSPLHF
>TRBV18|TRBJ1-1|NA|NA
TGTGCCAGCTCACCACCTGGGATACCTGAAGCTTTCTTT
CASSPPGIPEAFF
>TRBV19|TRBJ1-4|once|NA
TGTGCCAGTAGTGTCCAGCTAGCAACTAATGAAAAACTGTTTTTT
CASSVQLATNEKLFF
>TRBV20-1|TRBJ2-1|once|TRBD2
TGCAGTGCTAGTTTCCTAGCGGGGGTCAATGAGCAGTTCTTC
CSASFLAGVNEQFF
>TRBV5-1|TRBJ1-4|once|TRBD1
TGCGCCAGCAGCTTTTCCGGGACAGCTAATGAAAAACTGTTTTTT
CASSFSGTANEKLFF
>TRBV28|TRBJ2-7|NA|NA
TGTGCCAGCAGTTTATTGGTCACTTCGAGGTACGAGCAGTACTTC
CASSLLVTSRYEQYF
>TRBV7-9|TRBJ2-3|NA|NA
TGTGCCAGCAGCCCTGAGACTGATACGCAGTATTTT
CASSPETDTQYF
>TRBV19|TRBJ1-1|NA|NA
TGTGCCAGTAGTATAGTCCCTTCTACAGGGTATCACACTGAAGCTTTCTTT
CASSIVPSTGYHTEAFF
>TRBV4-2|TRBJ1-4|NA|TRBD1
TGTGCCAGCAGCCAACACGACAGGGAAGGCGTTAAACTGTTTTTT
CASSQHDREGVKLFF
>TRBV28|TRBJ1-2|NA|TRBD1
TGTGCCAGCAGTTCATCCGGGACAGCACCAACGGGCGGCTTC
CASSSSGTAPTGGF
>TRBV7-9|TRBJ2-1|NA|NA
TGTGCCAGCAGCTTAACCTTACTAGCCTCCTCCTACAATGAGCAGTTCTTC
CASSLTLLASSYNEQFF
>TRBV6-5|TRBJ2-2|NA|TRBD2
TGTGCCAGCAGGACTAGCGGGGCCTTCACCGGGGAGCTGTTTTTT
CASRTSGAFTGELFF
>TRBV6-5|TRBJ2-5|NA|NA
TGTGCCAGCACCGCCCTGGGCGGGGAAGAGACCCAGTACTTC
CASTALGGEETQYF